There are many counts of the clone carrying this TCR beta chain. Its antigen remains unknown. V dropped 7 bases and J dropped 10 bases, with 8 bases sitting between them. CDR3 length: 11 amino acids. From germline, CDR1 is SGHTA and CDR2 FQGNSA. TCRdb ran MiXCR on the reads and lists one entry per CDR3 protein. The table includes around 70,000 distinct CDR3 sequences, about 29% detected once. This entry is derived from a study of T cell repertoires in cytomegalovirus infection. The chain recombines TRBV7-2 with TRBJ1-6; D gene unclear. This TCR was recovered from a human donor in good health (CMV status not recorded). Some clones in this sample may be carry-over from other donors' samples. The material sequenced was CD8+ T cells from cultured PBMCs, taken from culture after CMV antigen stimulation. The DNA for the CDR3 is TGTGCCAGCACCGGAGGCTCACCCCTCCACTTT. Translated, it gives CASTGGSPLHF.